Given below is one TCR beta chain in context. This CDR3 comprises 14 residues. Germline CDR1 reads SGHRS; CDR2 reads YFSETQ. With V trimmed by 1 base and J by 8 bases, 8 bases remained unmatched. This entry comes from a study of cytomegalovirus exposure and HLA in healthy donors. PCR amplification relied on 60 Vbeta primers (plus 13 Jbeta primers). This table comes from immunoSEQ multiplex PCR, and its TCRdb copy is limited to in-frame clones, with some not included. The sample records some 94,000 clones, roughly 71% being singletons. The chain uses TRBV5-1 and TRBJ1-2, with 7 positions matching TRBD1. The sequenced material came from PBMCs. The clonotype comes from a man in his forties or fifties in good health and CMV-seronegative. The CDR3, as DNA: TGCGCCAGCAGCTTGTCGACAGGGCCTGGCGGCTACACCTTC. It codes for CASSLSTGPGGYTF.